This entry features one T cell receptor beta chain sequence. Its antigen remains unknown. Site-matched primary tumor biopsies were taken before and after PD-1 blockade. In germline, CDR1 is SGHTA, CDR2 FQGNSA. The CDR3 contains 13 residues. V gave up 2 bases and J gave up 5 bases, with 7 bases separating them. The record originates from a study of T cells in tumors after PD-1 blockade. Across the study: Daily vismodegib 150 mg continued in a subset of anti-PD-1-treated patients.

Study-level findings and limits: Most post-therapy expanded exhausted CD8+ clones were new, undetected before treatment. In squamous cell carcinoma, 45% to 65% of expanded exhausted clones were novel versus about 27% of other expanded CD8+ clones.

Clones were sequenced by immunoSEQ multiplex PCR, and TCRdb holds only the in-frame ones, with some missing. The sample has over 1,500 clones, approximately 67% seen once. The TCR sequence derives from a human donor with cutaneous squamous cell carcinoma. V and J are TRBV7-2 and TRBJ1-5, with a weak D call TRBD1 (6 bases). The sequences come from tumor tissue, collected before anti-PD-1 treatment. CDR3 in amino acids: CASSLRTDQPQHF. The CDR3 DNA is TGTGCCAGCAGCTTACGGACAGATCAGCCCCAGCATTTT.